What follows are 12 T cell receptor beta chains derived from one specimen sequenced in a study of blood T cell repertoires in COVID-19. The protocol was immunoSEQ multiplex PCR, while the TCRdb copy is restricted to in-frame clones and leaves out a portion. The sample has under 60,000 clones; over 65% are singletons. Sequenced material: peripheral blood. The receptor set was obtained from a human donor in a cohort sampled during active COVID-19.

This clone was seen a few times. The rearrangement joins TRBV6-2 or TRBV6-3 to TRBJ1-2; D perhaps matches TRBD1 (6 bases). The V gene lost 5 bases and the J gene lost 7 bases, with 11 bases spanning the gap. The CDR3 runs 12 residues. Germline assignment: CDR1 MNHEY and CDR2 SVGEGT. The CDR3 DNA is TGTGCCAGCAGTCGACAGGTTCTTGGCTACACCTTC. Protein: CASSRQVLGYTF.

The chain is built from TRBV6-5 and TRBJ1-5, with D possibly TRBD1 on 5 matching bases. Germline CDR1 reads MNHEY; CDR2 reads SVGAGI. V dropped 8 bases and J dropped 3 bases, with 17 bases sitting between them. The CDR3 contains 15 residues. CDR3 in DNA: TGTGCCAGCTTTGATATCGGGGGGATCAATCAGCCCCAGCATTTT. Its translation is CASFDIGGINQPQHF.

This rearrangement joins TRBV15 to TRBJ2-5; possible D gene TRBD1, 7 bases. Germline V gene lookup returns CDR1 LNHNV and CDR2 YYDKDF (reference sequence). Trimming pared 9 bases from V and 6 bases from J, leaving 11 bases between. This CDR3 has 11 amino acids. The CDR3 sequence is CATQGGQTQYF. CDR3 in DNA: TGTGCCACGCAGGGGGGACAGACCCAGTACTTC.

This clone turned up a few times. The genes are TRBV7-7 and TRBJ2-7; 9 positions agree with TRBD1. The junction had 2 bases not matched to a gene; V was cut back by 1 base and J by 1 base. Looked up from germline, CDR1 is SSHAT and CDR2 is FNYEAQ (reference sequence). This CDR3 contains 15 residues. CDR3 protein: CASSLEDRGSYEQYF. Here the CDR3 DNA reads TGTGCCAGCAGCTTAGAAGACAGGGGGTCCTACGAGCAGTACTTC.

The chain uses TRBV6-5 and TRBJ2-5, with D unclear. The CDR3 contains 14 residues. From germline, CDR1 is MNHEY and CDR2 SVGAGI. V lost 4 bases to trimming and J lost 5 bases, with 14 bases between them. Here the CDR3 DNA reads TGTGCCAGCAGTTCCCCTTCCCTCCGGGAGACCCAGTACTTC. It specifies CASSSPSLRETQYF.

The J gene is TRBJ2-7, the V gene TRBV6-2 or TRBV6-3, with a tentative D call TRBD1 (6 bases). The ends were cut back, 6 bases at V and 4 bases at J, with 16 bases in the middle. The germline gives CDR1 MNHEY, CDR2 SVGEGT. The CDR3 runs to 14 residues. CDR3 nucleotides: TGTGCCAGCAGCCGCCTCGGCAGGGGTTACGAGCAGTACTTC. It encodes CASSRLGRGYEQYF.

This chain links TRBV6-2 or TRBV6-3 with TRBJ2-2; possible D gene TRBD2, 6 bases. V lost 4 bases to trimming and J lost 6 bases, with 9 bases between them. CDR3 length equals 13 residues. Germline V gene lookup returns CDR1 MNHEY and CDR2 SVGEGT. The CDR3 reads CASSWREAGELFF. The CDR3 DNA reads TGTGCCAGCAGTTGGAGGGAGGCCGGGGAGCTGTTTTTT.

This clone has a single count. The CDR3 is CASLAKSYEQYF. The CDR3 nucleotides read TGTGCCAGCCTAGCGAAATCCTACGAGCAGTACTTC. This chain uses TRBV2 with TRBJ2-7; possible D gene TRBD2, 6 bases. Germline assignment: CDR1 SNHLY and CDR2 FYNNEI. Trimming removed 8 bases at V and 1 base at J, with 9 bases between. The CDR3 is 12 residues long.

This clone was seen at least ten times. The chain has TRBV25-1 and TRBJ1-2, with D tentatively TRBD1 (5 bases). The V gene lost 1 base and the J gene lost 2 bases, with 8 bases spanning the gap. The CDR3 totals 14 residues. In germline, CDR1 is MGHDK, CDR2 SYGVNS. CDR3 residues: CASSEFPGNYGYTF. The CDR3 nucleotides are TGTGCCAGCAGTGAATTCCCAGGGAACTATGGCTACACCTTC.

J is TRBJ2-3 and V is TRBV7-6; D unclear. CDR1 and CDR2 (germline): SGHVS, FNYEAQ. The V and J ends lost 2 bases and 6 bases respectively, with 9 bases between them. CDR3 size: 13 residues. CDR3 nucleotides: TGTGCCAGCAGCTTACAGGCGCAGGATACGCAGTATTTT. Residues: CASSLQAQDTQYF.

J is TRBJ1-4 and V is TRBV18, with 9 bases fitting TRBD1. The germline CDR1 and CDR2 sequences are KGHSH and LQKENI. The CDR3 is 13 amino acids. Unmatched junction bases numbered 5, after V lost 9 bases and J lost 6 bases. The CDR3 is CASSRDRDEKLFF. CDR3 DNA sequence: TGTGCCAGTTCCCGGGACAGGGATGAAAAACTGTTTTTT.

CDR3: CASSLSGESKAFF. Here the CDR3 DNA reads TGTGCCAGCAGCCTATCCGGGGAATCCAAAGCTTTCTTT. V usage is TRBV3-1 (or the pseudogene TRBV3-2) and J usage is TRBJ1-1; no clear D. This CDR3 is built from 13 residues. CDR1 LGHDT and CDR2 YNNKEL come from the germline V gene (reference sequence). Trimming pared 4 bases from V and 9 bases from J, leaving 15 bases between.